This T cell receptor (beta chain) appears in the sequencing data of a study of OX40 agonist ivuxolimab in advanced cancers. Germline V gene data show CDR1 as MGHDK and CDR2 as SYGVNS. There are 11 residues in the CDR3. V lost 5 bases and J 6 bases, leaving 7 bases between the germline ends. Profiling relied on immunoSEQ multiplex PCR, and the TCRdb table lists in-frame clones only, not all of them. The sample shows 65,000 to 90,000 clones, 70% to 90% of them seen only once. In its sample, this clone was seen a few times. The chain links TRBV25-1 to TRBJ1-2; unclear D gene. This material consisted of CD4+ or CD8+ T cells sorted from blood, taken in a trial of the OX40 agonist ivuxolimab. The TCR was taken from an adult with an advanced solid tumor such as melanoma, head and neck, liver or kidney cancer. In DNA, the CDR3 is TGTGCCAGCAGTTCGATAGATGGCTACACCTTC. Translating it yields CASSSIDGYTF.